This TCR beta chain was sequenced during a study of blood T cell repertoires in COVID-19. Study overall: COVID-19 samples, acute and convalescent, were from the United States, Italy and Spain. PBMCs, B-cell-depleted T cells, or T cells provided the cDNA or gDNA that made up the material.

Followed over time, Seattle patients had been enrolled while infection was active. The CDR3 extends over 13 amino acids. V was trimmed by 3 bases and J by 1 base, leaving 6 bases between them. Germline loops: CDR1 LNHDA, CDR2 SQIVND (reference sequence). In the authors' methods: Reference gene primer amplification in the assay estimated nucleated cell counts. TCRdb's copy holds only in-frame clones and misses some; the assay was immunoSEQ multiplex PCR. V, J and clone size are those of that table, while D and trimming were read from the DNA. The sample has some 75,000 clones; around nine tenths are singletons.

Sample: peripheral blood. V usage is TRBV19 and J usage is TRBJ1-1, with D perhaps TRBD1 (6 bases). The sequence was collected from a man older than 75 with COVID-19, enrolled during active disease. For the CDR3, the DNA is TGTGCCAGTAGTATGGGACAGAACACTGAAGCTTTCTTT. Its protein product is CASSMGQNTEAFF. The whole variable domain, remainder taken from reference TRBV19 and TRBJ1-1, is DGGITQSPKYLFRKEGQNVTLSCEQNLNHDAMYWYRQDPGQGLRLIYYSQIVNDFQKGDIAEGYSVSREKKESFPLTVTSAQKNPTAFYLCASSMGQNTEAFFGQGTRLTVV.